Listed below are T cell receptor beta chains from one sample, sequenced in a study of cytomegalovirus exposure and HLA in healthy donors. Generated by immunoSEQ multiplex PCR, the TCRdb table keeps only in-frame clones and is missing some. The sample lists 150,000 to 200,000 clones, around 83% seen once, with about 2% in the top ten. The sequencing input was PBMCs. These receptors all stem from a man aged 18 to 30 in good health and CMV-seropositive. Each CDR3 is given with its conserved first and last residue. The D gene is left open where the match is weak. Only part of the rows carry a size: once, few, many, or a class if the clone is expanded.

size,V,J,D,DNA,CDR3
.,TRBV5-4,TRBJ1-6,.,TGTGCCAGCAGCTGGGGGCCAGGGAGCTCACCCCTCCACTTT,CASSWGPGSSPLHF
.,TRBV9,TRBJ2-7,TRBD1,TGTGCCAGCAGCGTAGATGGACAGGCCTACGAGCAGTACTTC,CASSVDGQAYEQYF
once,TRBV7-2,TRBJ1-2,TRBD1,TGTGCCAGCAGCTGGGGACAGGGGGCTATCTATGGCTACACCTTC,CASSWGQGAIYGYTF
once,TRBV14,TRBJ2-7,TRBD2,TGTGCCAGCAGCGTAGCCGGGACTAGCGGAGCTAAGCAGTACTTC,CASSVAGTSGAKQYF
.,TRBV7-9,TRBJ1-1,.,TGTTCCAGCAGCCTCAGAGGCGCGAGGGCTTTCTTT,CSSSLRGARAFF
once,TRBV9,TRBJ2-6,.,TGTGCCAGCAGCGCTTTCTCTGGGGCCAACGGCCTGACTTTC,CASSAFSGANGLTF
.,TRBV21-1,TRBJ2-1,.,TGTGCCAGCAGCACCCGGGACTACAATGAGCAGTTCTTC,CASSTRDYNEQFF
.,TRBV7-8,TRBJ2-1,TRBD2,TGTGCCAGCAGCCCGACGGCGGGGGATGAGCAGTTCTTC,CASSPTAGDEQFF
once,TRBV7-8,TRBJ2-1,.,TGTGCCAGCAGCCCCGGGGTAGGGAACTACAATGAGCAGTTCTTC,CASSPGVGNYNEQFF
.,TRBV19,TRBJ2-5,TRBD2,TGTGCCAGTAGTATAGATCGGGGTAGCGGGGGTAGAGAGACCCAGTACTTC,CASSIDRGSGGRETQYF
.,TRBV9,TRBJ2-1,TRBD1,TGTGCCAGCAGCGTTCAGACAGGGGGCAATGAGCAGTTCTTC,CASSVQTGGNEQFF
.,TRBV6-1,TRBJ2-2,TRBD1,TGTGCCAGCAGGAGACAGGGGACGAACACCGGGGAGCTGCTTTTT,CASRRQGTNTGELLF
.,TRBV4-2,TRBJ2-2,TRBD2,TGTGCCAGCAGCCAAGTACTAGCGGGGTCGAACACCGGGGAGCTGTTTTTT,CASSQVLAGSNTGELFF
.,TRBV11-2,TRBJ1-5,.,TGTGCCAGCAGCGGTAGCCAGCCCCAGCATTTT,CASSGSQPQHF
.,TRBV18,TRBJ1-1,.,TGTGCCAGCTCACCATCCCAGAACACTGAAGCTTTCTTT,CASSPSQNTEAFF
.,TRBV5-1,TRBJ1-1,.,TGCGCCAGCAGCTTGGGGGACACGTTGAACACTGAAGCTTTCTTT,CASSLGDTLNTEAFF
.,TRBV4-2,TRBJ1-2,TRBD1,TGTGCCAGCAGCCAAGATGACAGGGCGGGCTATGGCTACACCTTC,CASSQDDRAGYGYTF
.,TRBV4-1,TRBJ2-5,TRBD2,TGCGCCAGCAGCCAAGAACCTAGCGGGGGGGCTGGGATCGACGAGACCCAGTACTTC,CASSQEPSGGAGIDETQYF
.,TRBV5-4,TRBJ2-5,TRBD2,TGTGCCAGCAGGATTAGCGGGGGGGCCCAAGAGACCCAGTACTTC,CASRISGGAQETQYF